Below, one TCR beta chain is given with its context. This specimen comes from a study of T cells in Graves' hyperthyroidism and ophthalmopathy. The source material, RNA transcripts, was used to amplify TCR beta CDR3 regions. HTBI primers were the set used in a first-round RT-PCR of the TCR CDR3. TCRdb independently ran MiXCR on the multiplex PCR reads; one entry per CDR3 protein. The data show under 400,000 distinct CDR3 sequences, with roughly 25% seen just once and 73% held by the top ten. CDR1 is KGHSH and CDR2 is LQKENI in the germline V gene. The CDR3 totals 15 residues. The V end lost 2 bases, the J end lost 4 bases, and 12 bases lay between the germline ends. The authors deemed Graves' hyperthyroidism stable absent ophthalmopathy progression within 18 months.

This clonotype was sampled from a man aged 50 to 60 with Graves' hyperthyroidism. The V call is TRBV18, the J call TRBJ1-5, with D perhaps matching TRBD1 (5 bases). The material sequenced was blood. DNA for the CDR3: TGTGCCAGCTCACCATCAGGGCAGAGAAATCAGCCCCAGCATTTT. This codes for CASSPSGQRNQPQHF.